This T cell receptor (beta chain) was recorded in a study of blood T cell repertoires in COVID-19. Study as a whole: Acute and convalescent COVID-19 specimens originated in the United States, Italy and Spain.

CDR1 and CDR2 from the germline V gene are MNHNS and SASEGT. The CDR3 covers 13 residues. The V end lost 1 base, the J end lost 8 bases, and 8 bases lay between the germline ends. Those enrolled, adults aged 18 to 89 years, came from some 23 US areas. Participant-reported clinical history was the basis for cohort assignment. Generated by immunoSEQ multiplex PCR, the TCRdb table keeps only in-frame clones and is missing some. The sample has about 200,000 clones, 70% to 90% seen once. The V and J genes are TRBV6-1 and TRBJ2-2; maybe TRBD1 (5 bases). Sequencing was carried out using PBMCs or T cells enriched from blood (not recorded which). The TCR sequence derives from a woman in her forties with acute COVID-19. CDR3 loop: CASSEVGQGELFF. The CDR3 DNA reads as TGTGCCAGCAGTGAAGTGGGGCAGGGGGAGCTGTTTTTT.